The subject of this entry is one TCR beta chain. What it recognizes is unknown. Germline and junction disagree at one end, which may indicate a read error. Per the germline V gene, CDR1 is SNHLY and CDR2 is FYNNEI. CDR3 length: 14 amino acids. Vbeta (60) and Jbeta (13) primers were used in the PCR. The data were produced by immunoSEQ multiplex PCR, yet TCRdb's version contains in-frame clones alone and is incomplete. Among 180,000 or so clones listed, around 75% were seen once. These data come from a study of cytomegalovirus exposure and HLA in healthy donors. Study conclusions and caveats: Cytomegalovirus association was assigned to 170 or so TCR beta chains. In a later analysis, several top co-occurrence clusters appeared linked to parvovirus B19, influenza, CMV and Epstein-Barr virus. Later work found most CMV-associated TCR beta chains apparently HLA-restricted.

The rearrangement joins TRBV2 to TRBJ2-7, with 11 positions matching TRBD2. The TCR sequence derives from a male donor in good health and CMV-seronegative. Sequencing was performed on PBMCs. CDR3 loop: CASSGGTSGYERYF. Here the CDR3 DNA reads TGTGCCAGCAGTGGGGGGACTAGCGGCTACGAGCGGTACTTC.